Below are 27 T cell receptor beta chains sequenced from a single sample in a study of blood T cell repertoires in COVID-19 (TCRdb year 2020). Library preparation was by the immunoSEQ multiplex PCR assay. This immuneACCESS table, as held by TCRdb, lists in-frame sequences with V and J called but not all clones. Of the missing ones, under half trace to an unresolved V gene in checked studies; the others have no known cause. The sample table records 130,000 or so clones; roughly 84% of these occur just once. The top ten constitute 3% to 4.5% of the sample. Source material: PBMCs or T cells enriched from blood (not recorded which). The source is a woman younger than 45 who had recovered from COVID-19.

The chain links TRBV5-4 to TRBJ1-2; TRBD1 agrees at 7 bases. The germline gives CDR1 SGHNT, CDR2 YYREEE (reference sequence). Losses at the gene ends were 4 bases for V and 4 bases for J; bases not matched to a gene: 4. The CDR3 has 13 amino acids. CDR3 sequence reads: CASSPGQSYGYTF. The CDR3 coding sequence is TGTGCCAGCAGCCCGGGACAGTCCTATGGCTACACCTTC.

This rearrangement joins TRBV28 to TRBJ1-2; D unclear. Trimming took 7 bases from V and 12 from J, leaving 24 bases between them. Germline CDR1 MDHEN, CDR2 SYDVKM. This CDR3 comprises 14 residues. CDR3 sequence: CASTSAGSSKRNTF. The DNA for the CDR3 is TGTGCCAGCACTTCGGCGGGTTCCTCGAAAAGAAACACCTTC.

The V gene is TRBV3-1 (or the pseudogene TRBV3-2), the J gene TRBJ2-6; 8 bases line up with TRBD2. J was trimmed by 4 bases and V by 4 bases; bases with no gene match: 3. The germline V gene has CDR1 LGHDT and CDR2 YNNKEL (reference sequence). The CDR3 covers 15 residues. DNA of the CDR3: TGTGCCAGCAGCCCGGGGGGGTCCGGGGCCAACGTCCTGACTTTC. Protein product: CASSPGGSGANVLTF.

This chain uses TRBV30 with TRBJ1-6; no clear D. The germline V and J ends were trimmed by 0 bases and 4 bases, with 7 bases remaining between them. This CDR3 has 14 amino acids. Germline V gene data show CDR1 as GTSNPN and CDR2 as SVGIG (reference sequence). CDR3 coding DNA: TGTGCCTGGAGTGTATCGACTTATAATTCACCCCTCCACTTT. This encodes CAWSVSTYNSPLHF.

The J gene is TRBJ2-3, the V gene TRBV7-2; D not resolved. Trimming removed 5 bases from V and 4 bases from J, with 19 bases in between. Germline CDR1 reads SGHTA; CDR2 reads FQGNSA. This CDR3 has 16 residues. CDR3: CASSDRVAPEADTQYF. Here the CDR3 DNA reads TGTGCCAGCAGCGATCGGGTGGCCCCTGAGGCAGATACGCAGTATTTT. Looking up the rest from reference TRBV7-2 and TRBJ2-3 gives the full variable domain: GAGVSQSPSNKVTEKGKDVELRCDPISGHTALYWYRQSLGQGLEFLIYFQGNSAPDKSGLPSDRFSAERTGGSVSTLTIQRTQQEDSAVYLCASSDRVAPEADTQYFGPGTRLTVL.

The table lists this clone with a few counts. This chain connects TRBV6-4 to TRBJ2-2, with D perhaps TRBD1 (6 bases). Germline V gives CDR1 MRHNA, CDR2 SNTAGT. Trimming took 0 bases from V and 5 from J, leaving 10 bases between them. This CDR3 region has 15 residues. The CDR3 sequence: CASSDSAGATGELFF. CDR3 nucleotide sequence: TGTGCCAGCAGTGACTCGGCAGGGGCGACCGGGGAGCTGTTTTTT.

This clone was seen only once. The chain couples TRBV2 to TRBJ2-6; the D gene is possibly TRBD1 (5 bases). Per germline, CDR1 SNHLY and CDR2 FYNNEI. There are 14 residues in the CDR3. V shed 6 bases and J shed 1 base, with 7 bases lying between them. Here the CDR3 reads CASRQDSGANVLTF. The CDR3 DNA reads TGTGCCAGCAGACAGGATTCTGGGGCCAACGTCCTGACTTTC. Using reference TRBV2 and TRBJ2-6 for the parts outside the CDR3, the full variable domain is EPEVTQTPSHQVTQMGQEVILRCVPISNHLYFYWYRQILGQKVEFLVSFYNNEISEKSEIFDDQFSVERPDGSNFTLKIRSTKLEDSAMYFCASRQDSGANVLTFGAGSRLTVL.

The rearrangement uses TRBV7-8 and TRBJ2-7; TRBD1 matches 7 bases. CDR3 length equals 14 residues. The trim removed 7 bases at V and 1 base at J, leaving 7 bases unmatched. Germline loops: CDR1 SGHVS, CDR2 FQNEAQ. CDR3 protein: CASIPQGVSYEQYF. DNA for the CDR3: TGTGCCAGCATCCCCCAGGGGGTGTCCTACGAGCAGTACTTC. Filled out from reference TRBV7-8 and TRBJ2-7, the complete variable domain reads GAGVSQSPRYKVAKRGQDVALRCDPISGHVSLFWYQQALGQGPEFLTYFQNEAQLDKSGLPSDRFFAERPEGSVSTLKIQRTQQEDSAVYLCASIPQGVSYEQYFGPGTRLTVT.

This clone was detected once. The chain uses TRBV5-1 and TRBJ2-1; 8 bases are a match to TRBD2. The CDR3 covers 16 residues. Trimming cost V 1 base and J 7 bases; bases outside gene matches: 10. Germline CDR1 reads SGHRS; CDR2 reads YFSETQ. This chain's CDR3 is CASSLNGRALGNEQFF. DNA for the CDR3: TGCGCCAGCAGCTTGAACGGGAGGGCACTGGGGAATGAGCAGTTCTTC. The complete variable domain, with remaining parts taken from reference TRBV5-1 and TRBJ2-1, reads KAGVTQTPRYLIKTRGQQVTLSCSPISGHRSVSWYQQTPGQGLQFLFEYFSETQRNKGNFPGRFSGRQFSNSRSEMNVSTLELGDSALYLCASSLNGRALGNEQFFGPGTRLTVL.

The chain joins TRBV11-2 to TRBJ2-7; 11 bases fit TRBD2. In germline, CDR1 is SGHAT, CDR2 FQNNGV. After removal of 5 bases from V and 4 bases from J, the junction contained 7 bases not matched to a gene. This CDR3 comprises 15 residues. The chain's CDR3 is CASSTGASGRYEQYF. The CDR3, as DNA: TGTGCCAGCAGCACCGGGGCTAGCGGGAGGTACGAGCAGTACTTC.

The rearrangement joins TRBV3-1 (or the pseudogene TRBV3-2) to TRBJ2-5; D possibly corresponds to TRBD2 (6 bases). The CDR3 consists of 15 residues. The germline gives CDR1 LGHDT, CDR2 YNNKEL (reference sequence). The ends were cut back, 4 bases at V and 5 bases at J, with 17 bases in the middle. CDR3 nucleotide sequence: TGTGCCAGCAGCCCGTACACTAAGCGGGCGGAGACCCAGTACTTC. Protein product: CASSPYTKRAETQYF.

The chain combines TRBV7-2 with TRBJ1-1, with 9 bases that match TRBD1. The junction had 3 bases not matched to a gene; V was cut back by 1 base and J by 6 bases. Germline loops: CDR1 SGHTA, CDR2 FQGNSA. There are 14 residues in the CDR3. Here the CDR3 reads CASSLDRGRSEAFF. For the CDR3, the DNA is TGTGCCAGCAGCTTAGACAGGGGGCGGTCTGAAGCTTTCTTT.

The gene calls are TRBV24-1 and TRBJ2-5; 12 nucleotides match TRBD1. Per germline, CDR1 KGHDR and CDR2 SFDVKD. V shed 5 bases, J shed 5 bases, and the junction held 5 bases outside the gene matches. The length of the CDR3 is 15 residues. CDR3 sequence reads: CATSGDRGREETQYF. CDR3 DNA sequence: TGTGCCACCAGTGGGGACAGGGGGCGTGAGGAGACCCAGTACTTC.

This chain links TRBV3-1 (or the pseudogene TRBV3-2) with TRBJ2-7; TRBD1 might be the D (6 bases). The CDR3 length is 14 residues. Germline CDR1 reads LGHDT; CDR2 reads YNNKEL (reference sequence). Trimming shortened V by 4 bases and J by 3 bases, and 13 bases separated the two germline ends. The CDR3 DNA follows: TGTGCCAGCAGCCCCGAGGGGGTTATCTACGAGCAGTACTTC. It yields the protein CASSPEGVIYEQYF.

This clone was recorded once. V usage is TRBV28 and J usage is TRBJ1-2; D gene ambiguous. CDR3 length: 13 amino acids. Trimming cost V 5 bases and J 2 bases, with 9 bases left between them. The germline CDR1 and CDR2 sequences are MDHEN and SYDVKM. The CDR3 nucleotides are TGTGCCAGCAGTGGGCGGGGAAACTATGGCTACACCTTC. It translates to CASSGRGNYGYTF.

The V and J genes are TRBV5-1 and TRBJ2-5; D might be TRBD1 (6 bases). This CDR3 spans 15 amino acids. The germline V gene encodes CDR1 SGHRS and CDR2 YFSETQ. Trimming left V 4 bases short and J 3 bases short, with 16 bases between. The CDR3 is CASSRGGNGEETQYF. The CDR3 DNA follows: TGCGCCAGCAGCCGAGGGGGTAACGGTGAAGAGACCCAGTACTTC.

The V call is TRBV6-5, the J call TRBJ1-3, with D possibly matching TRBD1 (5 bases). Germline CDR1 and CDR2: MNHEY and SVGAGI. With 7 bases removed from V and 0 bases from J, the gap between germline ends came to 13 bases. This CDR3 spans 15 amino acids. The CDR3 is CASTMTDLSGNTIYF. The CDR3 DNA reads as TGTGCCAGCACCATGACAGATCTCTCTGGAAACACCATATATTTT.

This clone was counted a single time. This chain joins TRBV2 and TRBJ1-1; 7 nucleotides align to TRBD1. CDR1 SNHLY and CDR2 FYNNEI come from the germline V gene. This CDR3 region has 13 residues. Trimming cost V 6 bases and J 4 bases; bases outside gene matches: 5. The CDR3 protein is CASSAQGSTEAFF. The CDR3 DNA is TGTGCCAGCAGCGCACAGGGGAGCACTGAAGCTTTCTTT.

This clone has more than one count but fewer than ten. The chain has TRBV7-3 and TRBJ2-3; 8 bases are a match to TRBD2. CDR3 length: 15 amino acids. Trimming cost V 5 bases and J 1 base; bases outside gene matches: 5. CDR1 is SGHTA and CDR2 is FQGTGA in the germline V gene. The CDR3 region is CASSHPTSGTDTQYF. As DNA, the CDR3 is TGTGCCAGCAGCCACCCGACTAGCGGCACAGATACGCAGTATTTT.

This chain links TRBV7-8 with TRBJ2-7; 9 positions match TRBD2. The CDR3 is 15 amino acids. J was trimmed by 6 bases and V by 4 bases; bases with no gene match: 10. Looked up from germline, CDR1 is SGHVS and CDR2 is FQNEAQ. CDR3 residues: CASSSLAGGPSEQYF. CDR3 sequence (DNA): TGTGCCAGCAGCTCCCTGGCGGGAGGGCCTTCCGAGCAGTACTTC.

The chain joins TRBV27 to TRBJ2-7; the match to TRBD1 covers 7 bases. The trim removed 6 bases at V and 3 bases at J, leaving 11 bases unmatched. Germline-derived CDR1 and CDR2 are MNHEY and SMNVEV (reference sequence). The CDR3 covers 15 residues. In DNA form, the CDR3 reads TGTGCCAGCAGGGATCACAGGGGAACCTACTACGAGCAGTACTTC. Translation gives CASRDHRGTYYEQYF.

The chain has TRBV7-8 and TRBJ2-3; no firm D call. V dropped 5 bases and J dropped 4 bases, with 13 bases sitting between them. This CDR3 comprises 14 residues. CDR1 and CDR2 (germline): SGHVS, FQNEAQ. The CDR3 region is CASSLRRVPDTQYF. The CDR3, as DNA: TGTGCCAGCAGCCTACGACGGGTACCAGATACGCAGTATTTT.

The gene calls are TRBV4-3 and TRBJ2-1; possibly TRBD1 for D (5 bases). The CDR3 is made up of 17 amino acids. Germline CDR1 is LGHNA and CDR2 is YSLEER. V lost 0 bases and J lost 8, with 20 bases in between. CDR3 sequence (DNA): TGCGCCAGCAGCCAAGATAAGGCGACAGTGATTGGCGATGAGCAGTTCTTC. Protein product: CASSQDKATVIGDEQFF.

In this sample, this clone turned up once. V is TRBV4-2 and J is TRBJ1-4, with D unclear. This CDR3 spans 16 amino acids. V lost 4 bases and J 3 bases, leaving 15 bases between the germline ends. From germline, CDR1 is LGHNA and CDR2 YNFKEQ. The DNA for the CDR3 is TGTGCCAGCAGCCGCTCTGAGAGCGCCCCTAATGAAAAACTGTTTTTT. It is translated as CASSRSESAPNEKLFF.

This clone was observed once. This chain joins TRBV4-3 and TRBJ2-5, with 8 nucleotides matching TRBD2. With 0 bases clipped from V and 9 bases from J, the junction kept 3 bases outside the gene matches. CDR3 size: 13 residues. The V gene's germline CDR1 is LGHNA and CDR2 YSLEER. CDR3 residues: CASSQDNGGAQYF. Written as DNA, the CDR3 is TGCGCCAGCAGCCAAGATAACGGGGGGGCCCAGTACTTC.

This chain connects TRBV18 to TRBJ1-5; the D is unclear. Trimming took off 3 bases at V and 6 bases at J, with 9 bases between the two ends. This CDR3 spans 13 amino acids. Germline CDR1 KGHSH, CDR2 LQKENI. The CDR3 is CASSPEGFQPQHF. The CDR3 nucleotides are TGTGCCAGCTCACCCGAGGGATTTCAGCCCCAGCATTTT.

V gene TRBV2 combines with J gene TRBJ2-3; D is unclear. The V gene's germline CDR1 is SNHLY and CDR2 FYNNEI. Trimming removed 6 bases at V and 4 bases at J, with 11 bases between. This CDR3 has 13 residues. The chain's CDR3 is CASSFSGPDTQYF. CDR3 in DNA: TGTGCCAGCAGCTTCTCGGGTCCAGATACGCAGTATTTT.